The next 8 T cell receptor beta chains were all read from a single sample in a study of shared clonotypes between healthy human individuals. The assay was immunoSEQ multiplex PCR, and TCRdb's table has in-frame clones only and misses some. This table holds roughly 95,000 clones, roughly 50% found once. Sequences were obtained from PBMCs. Every receptor here comes from a woman aged 40-49 years in good health. Some clones in this sample may be carry-over from other donors' samples.

Ten or more counts support this clone. The chain carries TRBV2 and TRBJ2-2; unclear D gene. The CDR3 loop spans 12 amino acids. Trimming stripped 4 bases from V and 9 bases from J, with 9 bases between. Germline V gene lookup returns CDR1 SNHLY and CDR2 FYNNEI. The CDR3 loop reads CASSVTARELFF. The CDR3 DNA reads TGTGCCAGCAGTGTGACCGCCCGGGAGCTGTTTTTT.

The CDR3 sequence is CASSGGRISGNTIYF. The CDR3 region has the DNA TGTGCCAGCAGTGGGGGACGGATCTCTGGAAACACCATATATTTT. This rearrangement joins TRBV28 to TRBJ1-3; TRBD1 is a possible D gene (5 bases). V lost 5 bases, J lost 0 bases, and 11 bases lay in between. The CDR3 covers 15 residues. Germline V CDR1 and CDR2: MDHEN, SYDVKM.

This clone was counted many times. At one end, the junction sequence differs from germline, possibly due to a read error. The J gene is TRBJ2-7, the V gene TRBV9; tentatively, D is TRBD2 (5 bases). The CDR3 is 14 amino acids. Germline CDR1 is SGDLS and CDR2 is YYNGEE. CDR3 in DNA: TGTGCCAGCAGCCCCCGGACTGCCTCCTCCGAGCAGTACTTC. Protein product: CASSPRTASSEQYF.

This clone occurred once. The J gene is TRBJ2-5, the V gene TRBV7-9, with unresolved D. Germline V lookup: CDR1 SEHNR, CDR2 FQNEAQ (reference sequence). V was cut by 5 bases and J by 0 bases, with 13 bases left in between. The CDR3 loop spans 15 amino acids. In nucleotides, the CDR3 is TGTGCCAGCAGCCAACAAAGGGAATACCAAGAGACCCAGTACTTC. Translating gives CASSQQREYQETQYF.

Ten or more counts support this clone. The CDR3 sequence is CASSPGQGYTIYF. CDR3 bases: TGTGCCAGCAGTCCCGGACAGGGCTACACCATATATTTT. The chain links TRBV28 to TRBJ1-3, with 8 bases aligning to TRBD1. The CDR3 has 13 residues. Germline V lookup: CDR1 MDHEN, CDR2 SYDVKM. The J segment lost 8 bases and the V segment lost 5 bases, leaving 5 bases of the junction unmatched.

This chain joins TRBV5-1 and TRBJ2-1, with D perhaps matching TRBD2 (5 bases). This CDR3 is 14 amino acids long. Trimming pared 4 bases from V and 4 bases from J, leaving 12 bases between. The germline V gene encodes CDR1 SGHRS and CDR2 YFSETQ. CDR3 in amino acids: CASSLGSGYNEQFF. In DNA form, the CDR3 reads TGCGCCAGCAGCCTAGGGAGCGGATACAATGAGCAGTTCTTC.

As concerns this clone: Other DNA variants within this sample encode the same CDR3. As DNA, the CDR3 is TGCAGCGTTGCGACTAGCGGGAAAAATACCGAGCAGTACTTC. This gives the protein CSVATSGKNTEQYF. The chain employs TRBV29-1 and TRBJ2-7, with 11 bases fitting TRBD2. The trim removed 4 bases at V and 6 bases at J, leaving 8 bases unmatched. The CDR3 has 14 residues. CDR1 is SQVTM, CDR2 ANQGSEA, per germline.

Ten or more counts support this clone. Other DNA sequences within the sample encode an identical CDR3. The CDR3 reads CASSIPGLNYGYTF. CDR3 bases: TGTGCCAGTAGTATCCCAGGACTGAACTATGGCTACACCTTC. The chain employs TRBV19 and TRBJ1-2; D gene uncertain. Per germline, CDR1 LNHDA and CDR2 SQIVND (reference sequence). The CDR3 consists of 14 residues. V was trimmed by 3 bases and J by 2 bases, leaving 10 bases between them.